The clone carrying this TCR beta chain was picked up a small number of times. Method: immunoSEQ multiplex PCR; TCRdb's copy keeps in-frame clones and lacks some. The table has 410,000 or so clones, 86% seen once; the top ten hold more than 1.4%. V lost 4 bases, J lost 3 bases, and 6 bases stayed unmatched. CDR3 length equals 15 residues. The V gene's germline CDR1 is MNHEY and CDR2 SVGAGI. This entry comes from a study of blood T cell repertoires in COVID-19. The chain uses TRBV6-5 and TRBJ1-3, with 7 nucleotides matching TRBD1. This TCR was recovered from a woman in her twenties or thirties with active or convalescent COVID-19. Input material: peripheral blood. CDR3 loop: CASSFTGVDGNTIYF. The CDR3 DNA reads as TGTGCCAGCAGTTTCACAGGGGTTGATGGAAACACCATATATTTT.